The next 24 T cell receptor beta chains were all read from a single sample in a study of regulatory T cells in long-lasting Graves disease. Combining iRepertoire HTBI primers with Arm-PCR of CDR3 regions, the authors built TCR beta libraries. TCRdb ran MiXCR on the multiplex PCR reads and lists one entry per CDR3 protein. The table lists 400,000 to 500,000 distinct CDR3 sequences, roughly 15% of them singletons. Time point indicated: newly diagnosed GD, antithyroid drugs for less than 3 months. PBMC-derived RNA was used for the TCR library. The data also belong to a second study, concerning T cells in Graves' hyperthyroidism and ophthalmopathy.

The input for sequencing was peripheral blood mononuclear cells (PBMCs), taken at new diagnosis, from a patient treated with antithyroid drugs. These TCRs come from a woman younger than 30 with Graves disease.

This chain uses TRBV6-1 with TRBJ2-5; tentative D call: TRBD1 (5 bases). The length of the CDR3 is 13 residues. Germline V gives CDR1 MNHNS, CDR2 SASEGT. Trimming took 6 bases from V and 4 from J, leaving 12 bases between them. The CDR3 loop reads CASRPRVLETQYF. The CDR3 nucleotides read TGTGCCAGCAGGCCCAGGGTGTTAGAGACCCAGTACTTC.

The chain uses TRBV5-5 and TRBJ1-1; D gene uncertain. Germline lookup yields CDR1 SGHKS and CDR2 YYEKEE (reference sequence). The V end was cut by 4 bases, the J end by 1 base, with 14 bases between. The CDR3 contains 15 residues. CDR3 sequence reads: CASSQRQTSNTEAFF. CDR3 sequence (DNA): TGTGCCAGCAGCCAACGCCAGACATCGAACACTGAAGCTTTCTTT.

This clonotype has a handful of counts. The rearrangement uses TRBV7-2 and TRBJ2-6, with a tentative D call TRBD2 (6 bases). The CDR3 covers 17 residues. The germline V gene has CDR1 SGHTA and CDR2 FQGNSA. Trimming stripped 5 bases from V and 0 bases from J, with 14 bases between. The CDR3 protein is CASSPAGLRSGANVLTF. The CDR3 bases are TGTGCCAGCAGCCCCGCGGGACTCCGCTCTGGGGCCAACGTCCTGACTTTC.

The chain carries TRBV7-6 and TRBJ1-1; 8 bases line up with TRBD1. The germline V gene encodes CDR1 SGHVS and CDR2 FNYEAQ. The CDR3 length is 16 residues. V trimming: 1 base; J trimming: 0 bases; junction bases outside the gene matches: 4. CDR3 sequence reads: CASSLGQGRMNTEAFF. The CDR3 nucleotides read TGTGCCAGCAGCTTAGGACAGGGGCGAATGAACACTGAAGCTTTCTTT.

Many counts were recorded for this clonotype. The J gene is TRBJ1-5, the V gene TRBV19; 11 nucleotides align to TRBD1. With 5 bases clipped from V and 1 base from J, the junction kept 4 bases outside the gene matches. Germline-derived CDR1 and CDR2 are LNHDA and SQIVND (reference sequence). The length of the CDR3 is 16 residues. This chain's CDR3 is CASSAGQGASNQPQHF. In DNA, the CDR3 is TGTGCCAGTAGTGCTGGACAGGGGGCGAGCAATCAGCCCCAGCATTTT.

This clonotype was seen many times. The J gene is TRBJ2-7, the V gene TRBV28; 12 nucleotides match TRBD2. The CDR3 is 14 amino acids. V was clipped by 8 bases and J by 4 bases; unmatched bases: 6. Germline V gives CDR1 MDHEN, CDR2 SYDVKM. The CDR3 DNA reads as TGTGCCAGCCTCGAGACTAGCGGGAGTTACGAGCAGTACTTC. This translates into CASLETSGSYEQYF.

In its sample, this clonotype was seen many times. The CDR3 loop reads CASSLEGYHYEQYF. In nucleotides, the CDR3 is TGTGCCAGCAGCTTAGAAGGTTATCACTACGAGCAGTACTTC. The J gene is TRBJ2-7, the V gene TRBV11-2; D is unresolved. This CDR3 is 14 amino acids long. Trimming pared 0 bases from V and 3 bases from J, leaving 9 bases between. Germline lookup yields CDR1 SGHAT and CDR2 FQNNGV.

This clonotype was counted at least ten times. This chain connects TRBV28 to TRBJ2-1; D is undetermined. With 4 bases removed from V and 10 bases from J, the gap between germline ends came to 14 bases. The length of the CDR3 is 13 residues. The germline V gene has CDR1 MDHEN and CDR2 SYDVKM. The CDR3 nucleotides read TGTGCCAGCAGTTATCCTGGCAAAAAGGAGCAGTTCTTC. Translating it yields CASSYPGKKEQFF.

Notes on this clonotype: A single base separates this from a much larger clone, so it may be a read error. The chain carries TRBV6-2 or TRBV6-3 and TRBJ2-1, with a possible D match to TRBD2 (5 bases). The germline V gene has CDR1 MNHEY and CDR2 SVGEGT. CDR3 size: 15 residues. The ends were cut back, 6 bases at V and 7 bases at J, with 19 bases in the middle. This CDR3 is CASRDIWGDYNEQFF. CDR3 DNA: TGTGCCAGCAGAGACATTTGGGGAGATTATAATGAGCAGTTCTTC.

This clonotype was observed at least ten times. The rearrangement joins TRBV6-1 to TRBJ2-7; 12 bases are shared with TRBD2. The junction had 19 bases not matched to a gene; V was cut back by 7 bases and J by 6 bases. Germline V gene lookup returns CDR1 MNHNS and CDR2 SASEGT. This CDR3 has 18 residues. The CDR3 DNA follows: TGTGCCAGCACCATAAGACTAGCGGGAGAGGTGGGTGGAGGCGAGCAGTACTTC. Its translation is CASTIRLAGEVGGGEQYF.

This clonotype was observed at least ten times. J is TRBJ2-1 and V is TRBV10-3; possibly TRBD1 for D (6 bases). The germline V and J ends were trimmed by 6 bases and 7 bases, with 13 bases remaining between them. CDR1 is ENHRY and CDR2 is SYGVKD in the germline V gene. This CDR3 contains 13 residues. The CDR3 reads CAIRPGTSNEQFF. As DNA, the CDR3 is TGTGCCATCAGACCTGGGACATCTAATGAGCAGTTCTTC.

This clonotype was seen a handful of times. The CDR3 sequence is CASSILQPSNQPQHF. The CDR3 nucleotides are TGTGCCAGTAGTATTTTACAGCCTAGCAATCAGCCCCAGCATTTT. This chain links TRBV19 with TRBJ1-5, with no clear D. Germline V CDR1 and CDR2: LNHDA, SQIVND (reference sequence). This CDR3 spans 15 amino acids. V was clipped by 3 bases and J by 0 bases, with 9 bases between them.

This clonotype came up many times. The chain couples TRBV5-1 to TRBJ2-7, with D maybe TRBD1 (6 bases). Germline CDR1 SGHRS, CDR2 YFSETQ. The length of the CDR3 is 16 residues. Trimming pared 2 bases from V and 4 bases from J, leaving 19 bases between. The DNA of the CDR3 is TGCGCCAGCAGCTTATCAGGGGCGGGCCCCCTTTACGAGCAGTACTTC. This sequence encodes CASSLSGAGPLYEQYF. Drawing the rest from reference TRBV5-1 and TRBJ2-7, the complete variable domain is KAGVTQTPRYLIKTRGQQVTLSCSPISGHRSVSWYQQTPGQGLQFLFEYFSETQRNKGNFPGRFSGRQFSNSRSEMNVSTLELGDSALYLCASSLSGAGPLYEQYFGPGTRLTVT.

The table lists this clonotype with many counts. The V gene is TRBV20-1, the J gene TRBJ2-7, with D tentatively TRBD1 (6 bases). The germline V and J ends were trimmed by 4 bases and 1 base, with 11 bases remaining between them. This CDR3 region has 13 residues. Germline CDR1 DFQATT, CDR2 SNEGSKA (reference sequence). The CDR3 coding sequence is TGCAGTGCTACGGGACAAATTTCCTACGAGCAGTACTTC. It codes for CSATGQISYEQYF.

Points on this clonotype: This may be a read error: a much more frequent sequence differs by one nucleotide. CDR3 nucleotide sequence: TGTACCAGTAGTATAGGTCCTGCTAACACCGGGGAGCTGTTTTTT. Translation: CTSSIGPANTGELFF. The V call is TRBV19, the J call TRBJ2-2; no reliable D call. The V gene's germline CDR1 is LNHDA and CDR2 SQIVND (reference sequence). This CDR3 is 15 amino acids long.

This clonotype has a count of ten or more. The V and J genes are TRBV28 and TRBJ2-3; a weak D match, TRBD2 (6 bases). V was cut by 4 bases and J by 4 bases, with 18 bases left in between. The CDR3 has 16 residues. Germline V gene sequence: CDR1 MDHEN, CDR2 SYDVKM. CDR3 sequence reads: CASSSQRAVRADTQYF. In DNA, the CDR3 is TGTGCCAGCAGTTCGCAGCGGGCAGTCCGGGCAGATACGCAGTATTTT.

This clonotype was counted many times. CDR3: CATSDTSGRAGNEQFF. The DNA for the CDR3 is TGTGCCACCAGTGATACTAGCGGGAGGGCCGGTAATGAGCAGTTCTTC. This chain joins TRBV24-1 and TRBJ2-1; 13 nucleotides align to TRBD2. There are 16 residues in the CDR3. The V and J ends lost 3 bases and 7 bases, in that order; junction bases with no gene match: 5. Looked up from germline, CDR1 is KGHDR and CDR2 is SFDVKD.

This clonotype was observed once. The chain recombines TRBV6-8 with TRBJ2-1; 10 bases line up with TRBD2. The CDR3 length is 16 residues. Germline V CDR1 and CDR2: MNHGY, SAAAGT. V lost 2 bases and J lost 5; bases outside the gene matches: 6. CDR3 region: CASSYLSGRINNEQFF. CDR3 bases: TGTGCCAGCAGTTACCTTAGCGGGAGGATAAACAATGAGCAGTTCTTC.

This clonotype was counted at least ten times. V and J are TRBV19 and TRBJ2-1; no reliable D call. V lost 0 bases and J 5 bases, leaving 14 bases between the germline ends. The CDR3 loop spans 16 amino acids. Germline V gives CDR1 LNHDA, CDR2 SQIVND (reference sequence). Here the CDR3 reads CASSIEGFGLDNEQFF. The CDR3 nucleotides read TGTGCCAGTAGTATAGAGGGATTCGGGTTGGACAATGAGCAGTTCTTC.

V usage is TRBV5-5 and J usage is TRBJ1-4; a weak D match, TRBD1 (6 bases). The CDR3 runs to 15 residues. The germline V gene has CDR1 SGHKS and CDR2 YYEKEE (reference sequence). V was cut by 2 bases and J by 4 bases, with 12 bases left in between. CDR3 sequence (DNA): TGTGCCAGCAGCTTAGGGACAAGTATTAATGAAAAACTGTTTTTT. This codes for CASSLGTSINEKLFF.

This clonotype has only a few counts. The DNA of the CDR3 is TGTGCCAGCACAACCGGACAGGGCAGCAATCAGCCCCAGCATTTT. It translates to CASTTGQGSNQPQHF. V usage is TRBV6-1 and J usage is TRBJ1-5; 8 nucleotides match TRBD1. The CDR3 consists of 15 residues. CDR1 MNHNS and CDR2 SASEGT come from the germline V gene. J was trimmed by 1 base and V by 7 bases; bases with no gene match: 6.

The J gene is TRBJ2-6, the V gene TRBV12-3 or TRBV12-4; maybe TRBD2 (5 bases). The CDR3 has 16 amino acids. V dropped 6 bases and J dropped 4 bases, with 16 bases sitting between them. This CDR3 reads CASSGLKIEGANVLTF. The CDR3 DNA follows: TGTGCCAGCAGCGGACTGAAAATTGAGGGGGCCAACGTCCTGACTTTC.

This clonotype has ten or more counts. The chain combines TRBV28 with TRBJ2-5; D is unresolved. Germline CDR1 MDHEN, CDR2 SYDVKM. V was pared by 4 bases and J by 5 bases, with 8 bases between. The CDR3 is made up of 12 amino acids. The CDR3 sequence: CASSSTMETQYF. CDR3 DNA sequence: TGTGCCAGCAGTTCCACCATGGAGACCCAGTACTTC.

The sample holds many counts of this clonotype. This chain uses TRBV7-9 with TRBJ1-1; TRBD1 might be the D (5 bases). Deletions cut 5 bases from V and 4 bases from J, with 14 bases between. From germline, CDR1 is SEHNR and CDR2 FQNEAQ (reference sequence). The CDR3 has 14 residues. The CDR3 protein is CASSLSGGITEAFF. CDR3 DNA: TGTGCCAGCAGCCTCTCCGGGGGGATCACTGAAGCTTTCTTT.